These 32 T cell receptor beta chains share one sample of origin, sequenced in a study of T-cell reconstitution after alpha-beta-depleted transplantation in children. Unique molecular identifiers were incorporated when the TCRbeta library was constructed. Using its own MiXCR run on the PCR reads, TCRdb lists one record per CDR3 protein. The table shows around 500,000 distinct CDR3 sequences, with more than 20% occurring only once. The source was PBMCs, mostly from graft donor cells, collected 360 days after TCRalphabeta/CD19-depleted stem cell transplant. These receptors were taken from a boy under two years old who had a stem cell transplant for acute myeloid leukemia, so the T cells may come from the graft donor.

The chain uses TRBV5-5 and TRBJ2-7, with no clear D. V was clipped by 4 bases and J by 3 bases, with 17 bases between them. The V gene's germline CDR1 is SGHKS and CDR2 YYEKEE (reference sequence). The CDR3 spans 15 residues. This CDR3 is CASSLQPDLGYEQYV. As DNA, the CDR3 is TGTGCCAGCAGCCTTCAGCCCGACTTAGGCTACGAGCAGTACGTC.

In nucleotides, the CDR3 is TGTGCCAGCAGCCAAGAATCCCGAGCGGGGGGGCGGACCCAGTACTTC. Its translation: CASSQESRAGGRTQYF. This sequence joins TRBV4-2 and TRBJ2-5; TRBD2 aligns across 10 bases. CDR1 and CDR2 (germline): LGHNA, YNFKEQ. With 0 bases clipped from V and 7 bases from J, the junction kept 8 bases outside the gene matches. The length of the CDR3 is 16 residues.

This clonotype was observed many times. The rearrangement joins TRBV6-5 to TRBJ2-3; the D gene is possibly TRBD2 (5 bases). V was shortened by 2 bases and J by 2 bases, with 8 bases between the two germline ends. CDR1 and CDR2 from the germline V gene are MNHEY and SVGAGI. This CDR3 is 14 amino acids long. The CDR3 here is CASSYDYHTDTQYF. For the CDR3, the DNA is TGTGCCAGCAGTTACGACTACCACACAGATACGCAGTATTTT.

The chain is built from TRBV7-9 and TRBJ2-3; D may be TRBD1 or TRBD2 (5 bases each). Germline V gene sequence: CDR1 SEHNR, CDR2 FQNEAQ (reference sequence). Trimming took off 4 bases at V and 1 base at J, with 12 bases between the two ends. The CDR3 runs to 15 residues. CDR3 coding DNA: TGTGCCAGCAGCTGGCGTCAGGGAGGCACAGATACGCAGTATTTT. It specifies CASSWRQGGTDTQYF.

This clonotype turned up a few times. The gene calls are TRBV6-2 or TRBV6-3 and TRBJ2-7; D uncertain. The CDR3 is 12 residues long. Germline CDR1 MNHEY, CDR2 SVGEGT. V was shortened by 8 bases and J by 2 bases, with 10 bases between the two germline ends. The CDR3 DNA reads TGTGCCAGCTGCAGACTCCCCTACGAGCAGTACTTC. This codes for CASCRLPYEQYF.

The rearrangement links TRBV6-2 or TRBV6-3 to TRBJ2-7; no reliable D call. The germline V gene encodes CDR1 MNHEY and CDR2 SVGEGT. The germline V and J ends were trimmed by 6 bases and 1 base, with 16 bases remaining between them. The CDR3 runs 15 residues. CDR3 protein: CASSEEYFSSYEQYF. CDR3 sequence (DNA): TGTGCCAGCAGCGAGGAATACTTTAGTTCCTACGAGCAGTACTTC.

This clonotype was counted only a few times. This chain joins TRBV20-1 and TRBJ1-5; no firm D call. This CDR3 has 16 residues. Germline CDR1 reads DFQATT; CDR2 reads SNEGSKA (reference sequence). V shed 2 bases and J shed 2 bases, with 16 bases lying between them. The CDR3: CSARPRALGRNQPQHF. DNA for the CDR3: TGCAGTGCTAGACCCCGGGCCCTCGGGCGCAATCAGCCCCAGCATTTT.

V usage is TRBV7-9 and J usage is TRBJ2-1, with D perhaps TRBD2 (7 bases). The CDR3 runs 14 residues. The V end lost 0 bases, the J end lost 8 bases, and 11 bases lay between the germline ends. Germline V gene sequence: CDR1 SEHNR, CDR2 FQNEAQ (reference sequence). The CDR3 reads CASSLAGGPHEQFF. CDR3 DNA: TGTGCCAGCAGCTTAGCGGGGGGGCCCCATGAGCAGTTCTTC.

This CDR3 is CASSHYRGGTDTQYF. The DNA of the CDR3 is TGTGCCAGCAGCCATTACAGGGGCGGCACAGATACGCAGTATTTT. The chain has TRBV7-9 and TRBJ2-3; 7 bases agree with TRBD1. The CDR3 loop spans 15 amino acids. Germline V gene lookup returns CDR1 SEHNR and CDR2 FQNEAQ (reference sequence). V lost 5 bases and J lost 1; bases outside the gene matches: 6.

This clonotype was counted ten times or more. This chain uses TRBV11-3 with TRBJ2-1, with 7 positions matching TRBD1. Trimming removed 4 bases from V and 6 bases from J; junction bases left unmatched: 3. CDR1 and CDR2 from the germline V gene are SGHNT and YENEEA. This CDR3 region has 13 residues. This CDR3 is CASSSGQSNEQFF. CDR3 DNA: TGTGCCAGCAGCTCGGGACAGAGCAATGAGCAGTTCTTC.

This clonotype has at least ten counts. The chain employs TRBV5-1 and TRBJ1-6; D gene uncertain. With 1 base removed from V and 4 bases from J, the gap between germline ends came to 12 bases. CDR3 size: 16 residues. Germline V CDR1 and CDR2: SGHRS, YFSETQ. CDR3 loop: CASSLSLGIYNSPLHF. CDR3 bases: TGCGCCAGCAGCTTGTCCCTCGGGATATATAATTCACCCCTCCACTTT.

This clonotype has a handful of counts. V usage is TRBV6-6 and J usage is TRBJ2-1; D is uncertain. The CDR3 has 10 residues. V lost 2 bases, J lost 9 bases, and 2 bases lay in between. Germline CDR1 and CDR2: MNHNY and SVGAGI (reference sequence). The CDR3 DNA reads as TGTGCCAGCAGTTACCTTGAGCAGTTCTTC. It specifies CASSYLEQFF.

This clonotype was detected ten times or more. The rearrangement links TRBV29-1 to TRBJ2-1; D is tentatively TRBD1 or TRBD2 (6 bases each). V shed 6 bases and J shed 3 bases, with 12 bases lying between them. The CDR3 has 13 amino acids. The germline V gene encodes CDR1 SQVTM and CDR2 ANQGSEA. Written as DNA, the CDR3 is TGCAGCGTGTGGGGGGACAACTACAATGAGCAGTTCTTC. Encoded protein: CSVWGDNYNEQFF.

The chain uses TRBV6-6 and TRBJ1-6; no firm D call. Germline V gene sequence: CDR1 MNHNY, CDR2 SVGAGI (reference sequence). The CDR3 loop spans 12 amino acids. The V end lost 6 bases, the J end lost 13 bases, and 13 bases lay between the germline ends. For the CDR3, the DNA is TGTGCCAGCAGCCCCCTGGAGGCGCCCCTCCACTTT. This encodes CASSPLEAPLHF.

V and J are TRBV6-5 and TRBJ2-7; weak D call: TRBD2 (6 bases). V was cut by 0 bases and J by 3 bases, with 15 bases left in between. The CDR3 consists of 16 residues. Germline V gene lookup returns CDR1 MNHEY and CDR2 SVGAGI. The CDR3 sequence: CASSYSSGGTGYEQYF. The CDR3 coding sequence is TGTGCCAGCAGTTACTCGAGTGGGGGGACGGGCTACGAGCAGTACTTC.

At least ten counts were recorded for this clonotype. The chain is built from TRBV20-1 and TRBJ2-1; 11 nucleotides line up with TRBD2. This CDR3 is built from 15 residues. Germline lookup yields CDR1 DFQATT and CDR2 SNEGSKA (reference sequence). The V gene end was trimmed by 2 bases and the J gene end by 7 bases; junction bases not matched to a gene: 7. CDR3 in amino acids: CSARTGLAGGNEQFF. CDR3 DNA: TGCAGTGCTAGAACCGGACTAGCGGGTGGGAATGAGCAGTTCTTC.

V usage is TRBV6-5 and J usage is TRBJ2-1, with TRBD1 matching over 7 bases. The CDR3 sequence is 16 residues long. V shed 6 bases, J shed 4 bases, and the junction held 12 bases outside the gene matches. Germline CDR1 and CDR2: MNHEY and SVGAGI. CDR3 sequence reads: CASRSTGTAHYNEQFF. In nucleotides, the CDR3 is TGTGCCAGCAGATCGACCGGGACAGCACATTACAATGAGCAGTTCTTC.

The chain couples TRBV28 to TRBJ2-1; TRBD2 aligns across 7 bases. Per the germline V gene, CDR1 is MDHEN and CDR2 is SYDVKM. The V gene end was trimmed by 1 base and the J gene end by 0 bases; junction bases not matched to a gene: 9. This CDR3 spans 18 amino acids. CDR3 nucleotide sequence: TGTGCCAGCAGTTTATCAGGACTAGTAATAAGCTCCTACAATGAGCAGTTCTTC. Its translation: CASSLSGLVISSYNEQFF.

This clonotype was counted at least ten times. The rearrangement joins TRBV29-1 to TRBJ2-7; no definite D call. The CDR3 covers 14 residues. Germline CDR1 is SQVTM and CDR2 is ANQGSEA. Trimming shortened V by 3 bases and J by 1 base, and 13 bases separated the two germline ends. CDR3 DNA sequence: TGCAGCGTTGAGACGGGTTCCAGTTCCTACGAGCAGTACTTC. Protein product: CSVETGSSSYEQYF.

This clonotype was counted a few times. The chain joins TRBV10-3 to TRBJ2-3; D is possibly TRBD1 (6 bases). Trimming removed 8 bases from V and 0 bases from J, with 24 bases in between. Germline CDR1 and CDR2: ENHRY and SYGVKD. The CDR3 is 18 residues long. The chain's CDR3 is CAIQEPGQVKTSTDTQYF. The CDR3 DNA follows: TGTGCCATCCAGGAACCGGGACAAGTGAAGACTAGCACAGATACGCAGTATTTT.

J is TRBJ2-4 and V is TRBV2, with TRBD2 matching 10 bases. The J segment lost 0 bases and the V segment lost 2 bases, leaving 19 bases of the junction unmatched. The germline V gene encodes CDR1 SNHLY and CDR2 FYNNEI. The CDR3 is 22 amino acids. The CDR3 DNA reads TGTGCCAGCAGTGAACAATGGACTAGCGGCATGACGTTAGTGCTAGCCAAAAACATTCAGTACTTC. It yields the protein CASSEQWTSGMTLVLAKNIQYF.

This clonotype showed up many times. V is TRBV29-1 and J is TRBJ2-5, with 11 bases fitting TRBD2. The CDR3 has 14 amino acids. Germline trimming cut 8 bases from V and 4 bases from J; bases unmatched to any gene: 9. Per the germline V gene, CDR1 is SQVTM and CDR2 is ANQGSEA. The CDR3 coding sequence is TGCAGCTCCCGACTAGCGGGGTCCGGAGAGACCCAGTACTTC. Translated, it gives CSSRLAGSGETQYF.

This chain uses TRBV6-2 or TRBV6-3 with TRBJ2-1; D is perhaps TRBD2 (6 bases). Germline V gives CDR1 MNHEY, CDR2 SVGEGT. V shed 5 bases and J shed 3 bases, with 11 bases lying between them. CDR3 size: 14 residues. The CDR3 spells CASSPGSDYNEQFF. In nucleotides, the CDR3 is TGTGCCAGCAGTCCCGGGAGCGACTACAATGAGCAGTTCTTC.

This chain connects TRBV28 to TRBJ2-1, with D perhaps TRBD1 or TRBD2 (5 bases each). This CDR3 contains 14 residues. Germline CDR1 is MDHEN and CDR2 is SYDVKM. The V and J ends lost 2 bases and 7 bases respectively, with 12 bases between them. CDR3 in amino acids: CASSLGTWENEQFF. The CDR3 bases are TGTGCCAGCAGTTTAGGGACCTGGGAGAATGAGCAGTTCTTC.

This rearrangement joins TRBV15 to TRBJ2-7; no clear D. V lost 0 bases to trimming and J lost 2 bases, with 14 bases between them. Germline assignment: CDR1 LNHNV and CDR2 YYDKDF (reference sequence). This CDR3 region has 16 residues. The CDR3 loop reads CATSRDFGHETYEQYF. The CDR3 DNA reads as TGTGCCACCAGCAGAGATTTTGGGCACGAGACCTACGAGCAGTACTTC. Based on the CDR3 plus reference TRBV15 and TRBJ2-7, the full variable domain is DAMVIQNPRYQVTQFGKPVTLSCSQTLNHNVMYWYQQKSSQAPKLLFHYYDKDFNNEADTPDNFQSRRPNTSFCFLDIRSPGLGDTAMYLCATSRDFGHETYEQYFGPGTRLTVT.

Many counts were recorded for this clonotype. The V and J genes are TRBV20-1 and TRBJ2-7; 7 bases align to TRBD1. Looked up from germline, CDR1 is DFQATT and CDR2 is SNEGSKA (reference sequence). V gave up 6 bases and J gave up 1 base; unmatched junction bases: 6. The CDR3 has 13 residues. The CDR3 DNA follows: TGCAGTGCCGGGACAGAAATTTCCTACGAGCAGTACTTC. The encoded protein is CSAGTEISYEQYF.

The chain couples TRBV6-1 to TRBJ2-3; D unclear. Germline V gene lookup returns CDR1 MNHNS and CDR2 SASEGT. Between the trimmed V and J ends, which lost 6 bases and 3 bases, there was a span of 13 bases. This CDR3 comprises 14 residues. DNA for the CDR3: TGTGCCAGCAGCCCCGGCGGAGCAACAGATACGCAGTATTTT. Its translation: CASSPGGATDTQYF.

This chain uses TRBV20-1 with TRBJ1-4; possible D gene TRBD1, 5 bases. Germline V gene sequence: CDR1 DFQATT, CDR2 SNEGSKA (reference sequence). The V gene lost 3 bases and the J gene lost 2 bases, with 13 bases spanning the gap. The CDR3 loop spans 15 amino acids. DNA for the CDR3: TGCAGTGCTAGGTGGGGGGGACGGACTAATGAAAAACTGTTTTTT. Its translation is CSARWGGRTNEKLFF.

On this clonotype: A much larger clone is a single base away; this may be a read error. The chain is built from TRBV12-3 or TRBV12-4 and TRBJ1-5; D might be TRBD1 (5 bases). The CDR3 runs 16 residues. With 0 bases removed from V and 1 base from J, the gap between germline ends came to 10 bases. The CDR3 sequence: CASSLARGGSNQPQHF. The CDR3 nucleotides are TGTGCCAGCAGTTTAGCGCGGGGGGGGAGCAATCAGCCCCAGCATTTT.

This chain connects TRBV7-2 to TRBJ2-7, with D tentatively TRBD2 (6 bases). This CDR3 has 15 amino acids. Germline lookup yields CDR1 SGHTA and CDR2 FQGNSA. With 3 bases removed from V and 0 bases from J, the gap between germline ends came to 12 bases. The CDR3 is CASSLGGLSSYEQYF. The DNA for the CDR3 is TGTGCCAGCAGCTTGGGGGGATTAAGCTCCTACGAGCAGTACTTC.

This chain joins TRBV27 and TRBJ2-1; 7 bases align to TRBD1. Germline V gives CDR1 MNHEY, CDR2 SMNVEV (reference sequence). V was pared by 3 bases and J by 0 bases, with 8 bases of the junction left unmatched. CDR3 size: 17 residues. The CDR3: CASSFQGQDISYNEQFF. The CDR3 nucleotides read TGTGCCAGCAGTTTCCAAGGACAGGACATCTCCTACAATGAGCAGTTCTTC.

This clonotype has a handful of counts. The gene calls are TRBV20-1 and TRBJ2-7; D remains ambiguous. The CDR3 is 14 amino acids. V lost 6 bases and J lost 2, with 17 bases in between. Germline values: CDR1 DFQATT, CDR2 SNEGSKA (reference sequence). In nucleotides, the CDR3 is TGCAGTGCCGCTGGTGGACCCTCCGCCTACGAGCAGTACGTC. Translating gives CSAAGGPSAYEQYV.